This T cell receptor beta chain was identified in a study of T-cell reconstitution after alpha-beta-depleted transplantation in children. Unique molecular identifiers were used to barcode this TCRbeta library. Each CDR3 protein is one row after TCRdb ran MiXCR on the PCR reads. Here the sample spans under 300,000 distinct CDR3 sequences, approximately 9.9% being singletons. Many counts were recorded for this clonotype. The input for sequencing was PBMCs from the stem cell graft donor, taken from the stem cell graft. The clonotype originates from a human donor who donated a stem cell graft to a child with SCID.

CDR3 sequence: CASSLGGGKTFYGYTF. For the CDR3, the DNA is TGTGCCAGCAGCTTAGGGGGAGGAAAGACTTTTTATGGCTACACCTTC. The rearrangement uses TRBV7-8 and TRBJ1-2; D gene ambiguous. CDR1 and CDR2 (germline): SGHVS, FQNEAQ. CDR3 length: 16 amino acids. V was clipped by 1 base and J by 5 bases, with 17 bases between them.